Listed below are T cell receptor beta chains from one sample, sequenced in a study of identical twins' blood T cells. Using its own MiXCR run on the 5' RACE reads, TCRdb lists one record per CDR3 protein. This sample has 300,000 to 450,000 distinct CDR3 sequences, with roughly 30% found just once. Sequenced material: PBMCs. These receptors all come from a woman between 18 and 55 years old in good health. Each CDR3 is given with its conserved first and last residue. A D gene is named only where the DNA matches it firmly. The listing skips clone size in some rows; elsewhere it reads once, few, many or a size class.

v_call: TRBV6-6; j_call: TRBJ1-5; d_call: NA; clone_size: many; cdr3_aa: CASSYSGTSSNQPQHF; cdr3_nt: TGTGCCAGCAGTTACTCAGGGACAAGTAGCAATCAGCCCCAGCATTTT
v_call: TRBV7-9; j_call: TRBJ2-7; d_call: TRBD1; clone_size: NA; cdr3_aa: CASSFTTGNSYEQYF; cdr3_nt: TGTGCCAGCAGCTTTACGACAGGGAATTCCTACGAGCAGTACTTC
v_call: TRBV19; j_call: TRBJ1-2; d_call: NA; clone_size: few; cdr3_aa: CASSIRNLRFNYGYTF; cdr3_nt: TGTGCCAGTAGTATCCGTAACCTCCGGTTTAACTATGGCTACACCTTC
v_call: TRBV19; j_call: TRBJ2-1; d_call: NA; clone_size: NA; cdr3_aa: CASSIYARAVYNEQFF; cdr3_nt: TGTGCCAGTAGTATCTATGCGCGCGCGGTTTACAATGAGCAGTTCTTC
v_call: TRBV9; j_call: TRBJ2-1; d_call: NA; clone_size: many; cdr3_aa: CASSVISASYNEQFF; cdr3_nt: TGTGCCAGCAGCGTCATTAGCGCCTCCTACAATGAGCAGTTCTTC
v_call: TRBV12-5; j_call: TRBJ2-2; d_call: NA; clone_size: few; cdr3_aa: CASGPPTGSNAGELFF; cdr3_nt: TGTGCTAGTGGCCCACCAACAGGGTCTAACGCCGGGGAGCTGTTTTTT
v_call: TRBV6-2/TRBV6-3; j_call: TRBJ1-2; d_call: NA; clone_size: many; cdr3_aa: CASSETNYGYTF; cdr3_nt: TGTGCCAGCAGCGAGACTAACTATGGCTACACCTTC
v_call: TRBV29-1; j_call: TRBJ1-2; d_call: NA; clone_size: NA; cdr3_aa: CSTTGTFYGYTF; cdr3_nt: TGCAGCACAACCGGGACATTCTATGGCTACACCTTC
v_call: TRBV2; j_call: TRBJ2-3; d_call: NA; clone_size: few; cdr3_aa: CASSVLFTDTQYF; cdr3_nt: TGTGCCAGCAGTGTGCTCTTCACAGATACGCAGTATTTT
v_call: TRBV30; j_call: TRBJ2-1; d_call: NA; clone_size: few; cdr3_aa: CAWTISGPGGNEQFF; cdr3_nt: TGTGCCTGGACCATTAGCGGGCCAGGGGGGAATGAGCAGTTCTTC
v_call: TRBV6-5; j_call: TRBJ1-1; d_call: NA; clone_size: few; cdr3_aa: CASSYSGRSNTEAFF; cdr3_nt: TGTGCCAGCAGTTACTCGGGCAGATCGAACACTGAAGCTTTCTTT
v_call: TRBV29-1; j_call: TRBJ1-1; d_call: NA; clone_size: NA; cdr3_aa: CSVSTWRTEAFF; cdr3_nt: TGCAGCGTATCGACATGGAGAACTGAAGCTTTCTTT
v_call: TRBV5-8; j_call: TRBJ1-2; d_call: NA; clone_size: few; cdr3_aa: CASRGLPNYGYTF; cdr3_nt: TGTGCCAGCCGCGGGCTCCCTAACTATGGCTACACCTTC
v_call: TRBV29-1; j_call: TRBJ2-1; d_call: TRBD1; clone_size: many; cdr3_aa: CSVGTRDSANNEQFF; cdr3_nt: TGCAGCGTAGGGACCCGGGACAGCGCCAACAATGAGCAGTTCTTC
v_call: TRBV9; j_call: TRBJ2-3; d_call: NA; clone_size: NA; cdr3_aa: CASSLMGSTDTQYF; cdr3_nt: TGTGCCAGCAGTTTGATGGGGAGCACAGATACGCAGTATTTT
v_call: TRBV29-1; j_call: TRBJ2-2; d_call: NA; clone_size: many; cdr3_aa: CSVKAPGGGVGELFF; cdr3_nt: TGCAGCGTTAAGGCGCCCGGTGGAGGAGTCGGGGAGCTGTTTTTT
v_call: TRBV5-1; j_call: TRBJ1-2; d_call: NA; clone_size: few; cdr3_aa: CASSLGGSGDYGYTF; cdr3_nt: TGCGCCAGCAGCTTGGGAGGTTCAGGGGACTATGGCTACACCTTC
v_call: TRBV6-5; j_call: TRBJ1-4; d_call: NA; clone_size: NA; cdr3_aa: CASSYKRGWWDEKLFF; cdr3_nt: TGTGCCAGCAGTTACAAAAGAGGTTGGTGGGATGAAAAACTGTTTTTT
v_call: TRBV6-5; j_call: TRBJ2-6; d_call: TRBD2; clone_size: NA; cdr3_aa: CASSYSRAGSGANVLTF; cdr3_nt: TGTGCCAGCAGTTACTCGAGAGCGGGATCTGGGGCCAACGTCCTGACTTTC
v_call: TRBV10-3; j_call: TRBJ2-2; d_call: NA; clone_size: NA; cdr3_aa: CAISSPEDTGELFF; cdr3_nt: TGTGCCATCAGCTCCCCCGAGGACACCGGGGAGCTGTTTTTT
v_call: TRBV5-1; j_call: TRBJ2-2; d_call: NA; clone_size: NA; cdr3_aa: CASSPMDTGELFF; cdr3_nt: TGCGCCAGCAGCCCGATGGACACCGGGGAGCTGTTTTTT
v_call: TRBV5-1; j_call: TRBJ2-1; d_call: NA; clone_size: few; cdr3_aa: CASSKVAVLTYNEQFF; cdr3_nt: TGCGCCAGCAGCAAAGTAGCGGTCCTTACCTACAATGAGCAGTTCTTC
v_call: TRBV19; j_call: TRBJ1-2; d_call: NA; clone_size: NA; cdr3_aa: CASSIPGALYGYTF; cdr3_nt: TGTGCCAGTAGTATACCAGGGGCTCTCTATGGCTACACCTTC
v_call: TRBV29-1; j_call: TRBJ1-3; d_call: NA; clone_size: few; cdr3_aa: CSVPGQTHSGNTIYF; cdr3_nt: TGCAGCGTCCCTGGACAGACTCACTCTGGAAACACCATATATTTT
v_call: TRBV20-1; j_call: TRBJ2-7; d_call: NA; clone_size: NA; cdr3_aa: CSARKAGTLYEQYF; cdr3_nt: TGCAGTGCTAGGAAGGCGGGAACGCTCTACGAGCAGTACTTC
v_call: TRBV11-2; j_call: TRBJ1-5; d_call: NA; clone_size: NA; cdr3_aa: CASSLEQYSNQPQHF; cdr3_nt: TGTGCCAGCAGCTTAGAACAGTATAGCAATCAGCCCCAGCATTTT
v_call: TRBV7-9; j_call: TRBJ1-1; d_call: NA; clone_size: NA; cdr3_aa: CASSLSLGVRTEAFF; cdr3_nt: TGTGCCAGCAGCTTATCCCTCGGGGTTCGGACTGAAGCTTTCTTT
v_call: TRBV19; j_call: TRBJ2-2; d_call: NA; clone_size: NA; cdr3_aa: CASSIVARSHTGELFF; cdr3_nt: TGTGCCAGTAGTATAGTGGCCCGGAGTCACACCGGGGAGCTGTTTTTT
v_call: TRBV20-1; j_call: TRBJ2-3; d_call: TRBD2; clone_size: NA; cdr3_aa: CSATRTSGIADTQYF; cdr3_nt: TGCAGTGCTACCCGGACTAGCGGGATAGCAGATACGCAGTATTTT
v_call: TRBV3-1; j_call: TRBJ1-3; d_call: NA; clone_size: NA; cdr3_aa: CASSQEAGDGNTIYF; cdr3_nt: TGTGCCAGCAGCCAAGAGGCGGGGGACGGAAACACCATATATTTT
v_call: TRBV18; j_call: TRBJ1-1; d_call: NA; clone_size: NA; cdr3_aa: CASSWWGARANTEAFF; cdr3_nt: TGTGCCAGCTCATGGTGGGGGGCCAGAGCGAACACTGAAGCTTTCTTT